This TCR beta chain was recovered during a study of shared clonotypes between healthy human individuals. At the level of the study: Each donor contributed plates that comprised three CD4 naive, three CD4 memory, two CD8 naive and one CD8 memory. Findings of the study overall: Non-shared clonotypes showed lower generation probabilities than clonotypes common to all four donors.

This clone was found once. Its specificity is not known. The authors ran the assay at deep level. Clones were read by immunoSEQ multiplex PCR, and TCRdb kept only the in-frame ones, dropping some. The sample lists around 2.1 million clones, under 97% occurring once. The germline V gene has CDR1 MGHRA and CDR2 YSYEKL. The CDR3 consists of 17 residues. Trimming took 1 base from V and 3 from J, leaving 16 bases between them. The source is a man between 18 and 29 years old in good health. The sample comprised naive CD4+ T cells sorted from blood. Subset: CD45RA+ positively selected. This chain links TRBV4-1 with TRBJ1-5, with D maybe TRBD1 (5 bases). The CDR3 here is CASSQGSQGPINQPQHF. In DNA, the CDR3 is TGCGCCAGCAGCCAAGGGTCCCAGGGCCCGATCAATCAGCCCCAGCATTTT.